The clone carrying this T cell receptor (beta chain) was seen only a few times. Its cognate antigen is unknown. A junction end diverges from the germline sequence, so it may reflect a read error. The data stem from a study of T-cell memory formation after mild COVID-19. Across the whole study: TCR clusters showed largely donor specificity.

The CDR3 runs 14 residues. Germline values: CDR1 LNHNV, CDR2 YYDKDF (reference sequence). Broader study findings: CM and EM subsets held most contracting CD4+ clones; EMRA held CD8+ ones. That cross-reactive memory joined was suggested by some responding clones appearing in pre-infection memory.

Each CDR3 protein gets one entry after TCRdb re-called the 5' RACE reads with MiXCR. There are under 300,000 distinct CDR3 sequences in the sample; over 15% occur only once, and around 3.4% lies in the top ten. The sequencing input was PBMCs or a T cell subset sorted from them (not recorded which). V gene TRBV15 combines with J gene TRBJ2-2; perhaps TRBD2 as D (6 bases). This clonotype originated in a man aged 18 to 29 who had mild COVID-19 (a few samples of this study predate the infection). Cell type and time point are not known. CDR3 residues: CATSRDRGPGGLFF. DNA of the CDR3: TGTGCCACCAGCAGAGATCGTGGTCCCGGGGGGCTGTTTTTT.